A single sample gave rise to the 11 T cell receptor beta chains below, sequenced in a study of OX40 agonist ivuxolimab in advanced cancers. Method: immunoSEQ multiplex PCR; TCRdb's copy keeps in-frame clones and lacks some. The sample lists 60,000 to 70,000 clones, approximately 80% occurring once. The sequences come from CD4+ or CD8+ T cells sorted from blood, collected in a trial of the OX40 agonist ivuxolimab. The receptor source for this set is an adult with an advanced solid tumor such as melanoma, head and neck, liver or kidney cancer.

The chain employs TRBV6-5 and TRBJ1-2; D remains unclear. The CDR3 runs to 13 residues. V lost 4 bases to trimming and J lost 5 bases, with 11 bases between them. Germline CDR1 is MNHEY and CDR2 is SVGAGI. CDR3 nucleotides: TGTGCCAGCAGTTCTCCCGACCAGTATGGCTACACCTTC. Its translation is CASSSPDQYGYTF.

The chain links TRBV5-6 to TRBJ2-1; D gene unclear. V was pared by 4 bases and J by 7 bases, with 3 bases between. In germline, CDR1 is SGHDT, CDR2 YYEEEE. The CDR3 is 10 amino acids. The CDR3 DNA sequence: TGTGCCAGCAGCCAGAATGAGCAGTTCTTC. Encoded protein: CASSQNEQFF.

The chain recombines TRBV5-1 with TRBJ1-2; 7 nucleotides match TRBD1. V lost 2 bases and J lost 2; bases outside the gene matches: 9. Germline values: CDR1 SGHRS, CDR2 YFSETQ. This CDR3 is built from 16 residues. The CDR3 nucleotides read TGCGCCAGCAGCTTTGGTAGAGGACAGGCCAACTATGGCTACACCTTC. Its translation: CASSFGRGQANYGYTF. The whole variable domain, filled in from reference TRBV5-1 and TRBJ1-2, reads KAGVTQTPRYLIKTRGQQVTLSCSPISGHRSVSWYQQTPGQGLQFLFEYFSETQRNKGNFPGRFSGRQFSNSRSEMNVSTLELGDSALYLCASSFGRGQANYGYTFGSGTRLTVV.

As for this clone: Other DNA sequences in the sample encode the same CDR3. The chain employs TRBV27 and TRBJ1-3; D remains ambiguous. CDR3 size: 13 residues. V was trimmed by 5 bases and J by 3 bases, leaving 8 bases between them. Germline loops: CDR1 MNHEY, CDR2 SMNVEV (reference sequence). CDR3 sequence: CASSGLSGNTIYF. CDR3 DNA sequence: TGTGCCAGCAGTGGGTTGAGTGGAAACACCATATATTTT.

The gene calls are TRBV5-6 and TRBJ2-5; D may match TRBD1 or TRBD2 (6 bases each). The CDR3 totals 17 residues. CDR1 and CDR2 from the germline V gene are SGHDT and YYEEEE. Trimming removed 4 bases from V and 5 bases from J, with 24 bases in between. The CDR3, as DNA: TGTGCCAGCAGCCTTACACAGGGAGGATCTGGCGGGGAGACCCAGTACTTC. Translated: CASSLTQGGSGGETQYF.

V and J are TRBV7-2 and TRBJ2-3; 12 bases are shared with TRBD2. The CDR3 loop spans 16 amino acids. V lost 5 bases, J lost 2 bases, and 5 bases stayed unmatched. Germline CDR1 and CDR2: SGHTA and FQGNSA. DNA of the CDR3: TGTGCCAGCAGCCCCTCTAGCGGGGGGGCCACAGATACGCAGTATTTT. Translated, it gives CASSPSSGGATDTQYF.

As concerns this clone: This sample includes further DNA sequences coding for the same CDR3. The CDR3: CASSLSTDTQYF. CDR3 sequence (DNA): TGTGCCAGCAGCTTGTCCACAGATACGCAGTATTTT. The chain couples TRBV5-4 to TRBJ2-3; D remains unclear. Trimming pared 1 base from V and 2 bases from J, leaving 2 bases between. From germline, CDR1 is SGHNT and CDR2 YYREEE (reference sequence). The CDR3 is 12 residues long.

The chain recombines TRBV5-6 with TRBJ2-5; 9 bases match TRBD1. Per the germline V gene, CDR1 is SGHDT and CDR2 is YYEEEE. The CDR3 runs to 16 residues. V dropped 0 bases and J dropped 5; count of bases not matched to a gene: 8. The CDR3: CASSLGQGGIGETQYF. CDR3 bases: TGTGCCAGCAGCTTGGGACAGGGGGGGATTGGGGAGACCCAGTACTTC.

The chain joins TRBV9 to TRBJ2-2; 8 bases match TRBD1. CDR1 is SGDLS, CDR2 YYNGEE, per germline. V shed 0 bases, J shed 3 bases, and the junction held 13 bases outside the gene matches. There are 19 residues in the CDR3. The CDR3: CASSVATAAGGADTGELFF. DNA of the CDR3: TGTGCCAGCAGCGTAGCTACGGCTGCAGGGGGCGCGGACACCGGGGAGCTGTTTTTT.

The chain combines TRBV7-8 with TRBJ1-1; TRBD1 is a possible D gene (5 bases). The CDR3 sequence is 13 residues long. Germline CDR1 SGHVS, CDR2 FQNEAQ. V shed 1 base and J shed 3 bases, with 6 bases lying between them. Written as DNA, the CDR3 is TGTGCCAGCAGCTTAGGGACATACACTGAAGCTTTCTTT. Translating gives CASSLGTYTEAFF.

This clone was observed a few times. This chain joins TRBV5-1 and TRBJ2-3, with TRBD2 matching 8 bases. V trimming: 4 bases; J trimming: 4 bases; junction bases outside the gene matches: 8. The CDR3 totals 15 residues. CDR1 is SGHRS, CDR2 YFSETQ, per germline. The CDR3 here is CASSPGGVQSDTQYF. As DNA, the CDR3 is TGCGCCAGCAGCCCGGGAGGGGTACAGTCAGATACGCAGTATTTT.